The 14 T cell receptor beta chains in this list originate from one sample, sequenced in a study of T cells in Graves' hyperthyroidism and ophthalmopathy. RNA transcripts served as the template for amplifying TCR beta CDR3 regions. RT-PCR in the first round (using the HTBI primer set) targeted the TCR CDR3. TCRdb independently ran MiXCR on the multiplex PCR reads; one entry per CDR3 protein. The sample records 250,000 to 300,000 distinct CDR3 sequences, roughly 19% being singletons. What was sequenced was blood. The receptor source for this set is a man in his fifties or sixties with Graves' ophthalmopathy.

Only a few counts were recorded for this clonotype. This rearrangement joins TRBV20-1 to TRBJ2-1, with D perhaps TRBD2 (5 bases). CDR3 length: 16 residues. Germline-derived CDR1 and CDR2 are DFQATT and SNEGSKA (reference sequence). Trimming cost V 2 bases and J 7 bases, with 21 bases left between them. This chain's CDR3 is CSARSQSGGWRNEQFF. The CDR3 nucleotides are TGCAGTGCTAGATCCCAGTCCGGAGGTTGGAGGAATGAGCAGTTCTTC.

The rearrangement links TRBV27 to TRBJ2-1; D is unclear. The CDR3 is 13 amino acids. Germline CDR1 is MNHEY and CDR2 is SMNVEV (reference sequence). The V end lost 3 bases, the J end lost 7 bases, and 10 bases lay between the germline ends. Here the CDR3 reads CASSFLRLNEQFF. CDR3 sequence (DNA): TGTGCCAGCAGTTTTCTCAGGTTGAATGAGCAGTTCTTC.

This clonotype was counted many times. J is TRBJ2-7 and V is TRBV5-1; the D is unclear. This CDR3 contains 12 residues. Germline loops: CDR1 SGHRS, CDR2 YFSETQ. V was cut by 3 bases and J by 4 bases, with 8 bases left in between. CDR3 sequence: CASSYDGYEQYF. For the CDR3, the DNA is TGCGCCAGCAGCTACGACGGATACGAGCAGTACTTC.

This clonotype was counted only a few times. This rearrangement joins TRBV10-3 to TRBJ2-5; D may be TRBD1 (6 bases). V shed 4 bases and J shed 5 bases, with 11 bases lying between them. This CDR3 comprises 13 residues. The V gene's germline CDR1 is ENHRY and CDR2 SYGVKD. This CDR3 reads CAISVGGEETQYF. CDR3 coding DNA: TGTGCCATCAGTGTAGGGGGAGAGGAGACCCAGTACTTC.

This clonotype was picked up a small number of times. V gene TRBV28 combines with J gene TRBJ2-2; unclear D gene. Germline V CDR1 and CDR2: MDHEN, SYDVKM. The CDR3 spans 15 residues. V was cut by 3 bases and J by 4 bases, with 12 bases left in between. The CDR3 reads CASSFQIGVTGELFF. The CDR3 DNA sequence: TGTGCCAGCAGTTTTCAAATTGGGGTCACCGGGGAGCTGTTTTTT. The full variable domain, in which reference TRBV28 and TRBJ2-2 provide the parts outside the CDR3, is DVKVTQSSRYLVKRTGEKVFLECVQDMDHENMFWYRQDPGLGLRLIYFSYDVKMKEKGDIPEGYSVSREKKERFSLILESASTNQTSMYLCASSFQIGVTGELFFGEGSRLTVL.

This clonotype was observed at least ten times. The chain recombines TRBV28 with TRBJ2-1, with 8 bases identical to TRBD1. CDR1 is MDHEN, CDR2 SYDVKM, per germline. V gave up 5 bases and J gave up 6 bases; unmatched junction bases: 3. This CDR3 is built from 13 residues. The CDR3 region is CASSTDRGNEQFF. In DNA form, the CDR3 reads TGTGCCAGCAGTACTGACAGGGGCAATGAGCAGTTCTTC.

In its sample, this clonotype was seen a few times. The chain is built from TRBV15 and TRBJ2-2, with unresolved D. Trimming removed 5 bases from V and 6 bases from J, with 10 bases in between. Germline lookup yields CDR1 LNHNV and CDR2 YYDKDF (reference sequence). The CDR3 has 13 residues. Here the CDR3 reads CATSARRSGELFF. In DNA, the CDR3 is TGTGCCACCAGCGCCCGACGGTCCGGGGAGCTGTTTTTT.

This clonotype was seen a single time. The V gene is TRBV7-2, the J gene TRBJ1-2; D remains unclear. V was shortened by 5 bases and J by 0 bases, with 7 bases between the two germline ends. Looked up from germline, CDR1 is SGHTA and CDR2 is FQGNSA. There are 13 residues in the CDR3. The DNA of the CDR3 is TGTGCCAGCAGCCCGCAGGCTAACTATGGCTACACCTTC. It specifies CASSPQANYGYTF.

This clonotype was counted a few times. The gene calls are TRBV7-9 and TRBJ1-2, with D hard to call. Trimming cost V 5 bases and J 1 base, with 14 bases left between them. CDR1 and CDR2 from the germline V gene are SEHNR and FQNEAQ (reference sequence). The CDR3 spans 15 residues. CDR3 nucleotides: TGTGCCAGCAGCCCACCGACAAACTTTAACTATGGCTACACCTTC. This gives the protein CASSPPTNFNYGYTF. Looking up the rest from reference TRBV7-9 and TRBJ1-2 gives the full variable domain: DTGVSQNPRHKITKRGQNVTFRCDPISEHNRLYWYRQTLGQGPEFLTYFQNEAQLEKSRLLSDRFSAERPKGSFSTLEIQRTEQGDSAMYLCASSPPTNFNYGYTFGSGTRLTVV.

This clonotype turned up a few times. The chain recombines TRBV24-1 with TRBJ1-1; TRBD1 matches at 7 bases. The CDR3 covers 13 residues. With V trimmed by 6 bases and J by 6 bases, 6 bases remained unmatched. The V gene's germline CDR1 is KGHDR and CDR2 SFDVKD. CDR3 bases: TGTGCCACCAGTACAGGGGAGAAGGCTGAAGCTTTCTTT. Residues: CATSTGEKAEAFF.

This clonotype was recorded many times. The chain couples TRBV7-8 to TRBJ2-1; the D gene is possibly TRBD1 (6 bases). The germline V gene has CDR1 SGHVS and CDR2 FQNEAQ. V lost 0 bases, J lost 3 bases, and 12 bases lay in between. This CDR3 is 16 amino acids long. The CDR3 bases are TGTGCCAGCAGCTTAGCGGGACACTCGATCTACAATGAGCAGTTCTTC. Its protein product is CASSLAGHSIYNEQFF.

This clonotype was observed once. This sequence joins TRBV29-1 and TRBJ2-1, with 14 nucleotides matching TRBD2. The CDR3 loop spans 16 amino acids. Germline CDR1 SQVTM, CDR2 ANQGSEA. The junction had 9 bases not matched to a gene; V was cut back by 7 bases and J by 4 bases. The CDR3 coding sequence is TGCAGCGGTCGGGGACTAGCGGGAGAGGGGTACAATGAGCAGTTCTTC. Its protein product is CSGRGLAGEGYNEQFF.

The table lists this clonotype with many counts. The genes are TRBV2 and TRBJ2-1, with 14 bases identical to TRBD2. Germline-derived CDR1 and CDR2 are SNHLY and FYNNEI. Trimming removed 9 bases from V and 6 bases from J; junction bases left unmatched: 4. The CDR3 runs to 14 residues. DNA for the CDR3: TGTGCCAGAGGGACTAGCGGGAGTGTCAATGAGCAGTTCTTC. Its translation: CARGTSGSVNEQFF.

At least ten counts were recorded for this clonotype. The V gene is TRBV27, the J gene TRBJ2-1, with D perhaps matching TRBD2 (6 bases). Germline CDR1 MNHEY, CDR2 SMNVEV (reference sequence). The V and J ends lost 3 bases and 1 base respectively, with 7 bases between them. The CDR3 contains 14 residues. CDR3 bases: TGTGCCAGCAGTTTCGGGAGTTCCTACAATGAGCAGTTCTTC. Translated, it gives CASSFGSSYNEQFF.